This T cell receptor (beta chain) was observed in a study of blood T cell repertoires in COVID-19. About the research overall: COVID-19 samples, acute and convalescent, were from the United States, Italy and Spain. From T cells, B-cell-depleted T cells, or PBMCs came the material, which was cDNA or gDNA.

This clone showed up many times. CDR1 and CDR2 (germline): MNHEY, SVGAGI. The CDR3 is 14 residues long. Trimming took off 8 bases at V and 0 bases at J, with 8 bases between the two ends. How the authors handled the data: Reference gene primer amplification yielded estimated nucleated cell counts. Assay: immunoSEQ multiplex PCR; the TCRdb copy retains only in-frame clones and omits some. For V, J and clone size, that table is used; D and trimming come from the DNA. The sample includes 200,000 to 300,000 clones, 83% seen only once; the top ten take roughly 5.5%. The specimen sequenced was peripheral blood. This sequence was found in a human donor in a cohort sampled during active COVID-19. The chain is built from TRBV6-5 and TRBJ1-6; D call uncertain. CDR3 protein: CASLSSSYNSPLHF. For the CDR3, the DNA is TGTGCCAGCTTAAGTAGCTCCTATAATTCACCCCTCCACTTT.